These T cell receptor beta chains were read from a single sample in a study of blood T cell repertoires in COVID-19. Here immunoSEQ multiplex PCR was the method, and the copy in TCRdb shows in-frame clones only, minus some. The data show approximately 70,000 clones, about 90% seen once. The specimen sequenced was peripheral blood. The receptors come from a human donor in a cohort sampled during active COVID-19. CDR3s include the opening cysteine and the closing phenylalanine or tryptophan. Each record gives: D gene, V gene, J gene, clone size, CDR3 protein, CDR3 DNA. D genes are given only for firm matches. Rows may omit the clone size; those that give it use once, few, many or a size class.

-	TRBV9	TRBJ1-1	-	CASSSHRDTASEAFF	TGTGCCAGCAGCTCCCACCGTGACACAGCTTCTGAAGCTTTCTTT
-	TRBV13	TRBJ2-7	-	CASSSRLNAHEQYF	TGTGCCAGCAGCTCTCGCCTAAACGCGCACGAGCAGTACTTC
TRBD1	TRBV2	TRBJ1-5	-	CASSGGVGQMPPQHF	TGTGCCAGCAGTGGAGGGGTGGGACAGATGCCCCCCCAGCATTTT
-	TRBV6-4	TRBJ1-1	-	CASSKQGNTEAFF	TGTGCCAGCAGTAAACAGGGGAACACTGAAGCTTTCTTT
TRBD1	TRBV7-9	TRBJ2-7	-	CASSSGGTVDPSTTYEQYF	TGTGCCAGCAGCTCAGGGGGAACGGTGGACCCTTCTACTACCTACGAGCAGTACTTC
-	TRBV6-2/TRBV6-3	TRBJ2-7	-	CASSYRPGKNHEQYF	TGTGCCAGCAGTTACCGTCCAGGAAAAAATCACGAGCAGTACTTC
-	TRBV4-1	TRBJ1-2	-	CASSQDNDRAQDATRYGYTF	TGCGCCAGCAGCCAAGATAACGATAGAGCCCAAGATGCCACTAGGTATGGCTACACCTTC
TRBD1	TRBV5-8	TRBJ1-2	-	CASSRIRDRADGYTF	TGTGCCAGCAGCAGGATCCGGGACAGGGCCGATGGCTACACCTTC
TRBD1	TRBV11-2	TRBJ2-7	-	CASSSFRGTGGSYEQYF	TGTGCCAGCAGCTCCTTTAGGGGGACAGGGGGTTCCTACGAGCAGTACTTC
-	TRBV6-1	TRBJ2-7	-	CASSDRPRYEQYF	TGTGCCAGCAGTGACAGGCCACGCTACGAGCAGTACTTC
TRBD1	TRBV5-4	TRBJ1-2	-	CASSPTGGAVGYGYTF	TGTGCCAGCAGCCCGACAGGGGGCGCGGTAGGCTATGGCTACACCTTC
-	TRBV27	TRBJ1-4	-	CASSLFYSEKLFF	TGTGCCAGCAGTTTATTTTACAGTGAAAAACTGTTTTTT
-	TRBV4-1	TRBJ1-1	-	CASSHTTGDTEAFF	TGCGCCAGCAGCCACACGACGGGTGACACTGAAGCTTTCTTT
-	TRBV21-1	TRBJ1-1	once	CASSDPVRWGLTEAFF	TGTGCCAGCAGCGACCCGGTTAGGTGGGGGCTCACTGAAGCTTTCTTT
-	TRBV28	TRBJ2-7	-	CATQLPTVSYEQYF	TGTGCCACCCAACTCCCGACAGTTTCCTACGAGCAGTACTTC
-	TRBV28	TRBJ1-2	-	CASRNGQNYGYTF	TGTGCCAGCAGGAACGGACAGAACTATGGCTACACCTTC
TRBD1	TRBV4-3	TRBJ2-7	-	CASSRDSSYEQYF	TGCGCCAGCAGTCGGGACAGCTCCTACGAGCAGTACTTC